This TCR beta chain was found in a study of cytomegalovirus exposure and HLA in healthy donors. Whole-study context: Genotyping showed around 81% of approximately 430 donors falling in the Caucasian-associated ancestry cluster.

This clone appeared a few times. The antigen remains unidentified. PCR used 60 Vbeta primers and 13 Jbeta primers. Sequenced by immunoSEQ multiplex PCR; TCRdb stores in-frame clones only, minus some. This repertoire shows about 140,000 clones, 75% to 80% found once; its top ten account for around 1.5%. Findings and limits, study-wide: There were some public TCRs occurring in many donors, but most TCR sequences were rare. Serostatus for CMV was the only available immune exposure information.

Sequenced material: PBMCs. This TCR was recovered from a female donor in good health and CMV-seronegative.

The CDR3 reads CASSIHPQHF. DNA of the CDR3: TGTGCCAGTAGTATTCATCCCCAGCATTTT. V is TRBV19 and J is TRBJ1-5, with D hard to call. Germline CDR1 LNHDA, CDR2 SQIVND (reference sequence). This CDR3 has 10 residues. Trimming pared 3 bases from V and 10 bases from J, leaving 4 bases between. The entire variable domain, with the rest obtained from reference TRBV19 and TRBJ1-5, is as follows: DGGITQSPKYLFRKEGQNVTLSCEQNLNHDAMYWYRQDPGQGLRLIYYSQIVNDFQKGDIAEGYSVSREKKESFPLTVTSAQKNPTAFYLCASSIHPQHFGDGTRLSIL.